This T cell receptor beta chain was identified during a study of early T cells in non-severe SARS-CoV-2 infection (dated by TCRdb to the early 2020s). Concerning the study at large: Because TCR sequencing relied on bulk RNA taken from unsorted whole blood, pairing of alpha and beta chains was not possible. Beyond this particular receptor, the publication reports: VDJdb matching was skewed toward anti-spike CD8 responses and likely underestimated virus-specific expansions, missing private and CD4 specificities.

From the cysteine through the phenylalanine, the CDR3 covers 12 amino acids. The sequence is cut down to CDR3 DNA, 36 bases in frame from base 1. The germline V gene gives CDR1 as SQVTM and CDR2 as ANQGSEA. The junction shows trimming of 7 bases on V and 0 bases on J, plus 7 bases between the germline ends. Receptors were amplified or captured by 5' RACE. The sample was run on a NextSeq 500. In the TCR library protocol, unique molecular identifiers were attached to individual cDNA molecules to correct for PCR bias and sequencing error. Both TCR alpha and beta chains were sequenced, and tight co-correlation was observed between alpha and beta sequence abundances in each sample. In the authors' own workflow: V gene, J gene and CDR3 annotation of TCR sequences was performed with Decombinator V4. TCRs were defined as expanded if a significant change between any two time points was detected under a Poisson model with p below 0.0001. Abundances of TCRs were expressed as counts per million after normalisation to the total number of TCRs sequenced in each sample. MAIT TCRs were defined by TRAV1-2 paired with TRAJ12, TRAJ20 or TRAJ33, and iNKT TCRs by TRAV10 paired with TRAJ18. VDJdb, accessed 1 November 2021, was searched for CMV, EBV and SARS-CoV-2 annotated TCRs, excluding TCRs annotated for multiple antigens. The public reads were run again by TCRdb, first through fastp at Q25 and then through MiXCR, and only productive beta chains were kept. Entries are consolidated by CDR3 protein sequence, retaining the most common genes and DNA. In this record, the V and J calls reflect TCRdb's handling and not the investigators' own analysis. The sample data list around 52,000 distinct CDR3 sequences, and roughly 12% of these were observed just once. Roughly 10% of the sample is taken by the ten largest.

This clonotype was seen at least ten times. Its binding antigen is unknown. Base qualities are not provided; no much larger clone lies one nucleotide away. This was a case-control study nested in a cohort of healthcare workers in London, UK, who had nasopharyngeal swab PCR tests and blood samples taken every week. Healthcare workers were enrolled in the week of the UK lockdown, from 23 to 31 March 2020, and were followed every week for up to roughly 15 weeks. The sequencing sample was made of whole blood. This TCR was sampled from an adult who was a healthcare worker with PCR-confirmed SARS-CoV-2 infection or an uninfected control (not recorded which). This chain is built from TRBV29-1 and TRBJ2-1; no D gene can be assigned with confidence. CDR3 sequence: CSAVPSYNEQFF. The nucleotides read TGCAGCGCGGTCCCCTCCTACAATGAGCAGTTCTTC.